These 23 T cell receptor beta chains were sequenced from one sample in a study of T-cell reconstitution after alpha-beta-depleted transplantation in children. Unique molecular identifiers were built into the TCRbeta library. TCRdb reanalysed the PCR reads using MiXCR and keeps one entry per CDR3 protein. The sample lists about 610,000 distinct CDR3 sequences; roughly a tenth were seen once. Sequencing was performed on PBMCs from the stem cell graft donor, taken from the stem cell graft. All receptors derive from a human donor who donated a stem cell graft to a child with acute myeloid leukemia.

This clonotype appeared many times. The chain couples TRBV28 to TRBJ2-7, with unresolved D. Germline V gives CDR1 MDHEN, CDR2 SYDVKM. V lost 3 bases and J 7 bases, leaving 10 bases between the germline ends. This CDR3 is 12 amino acids long. CDR3 loop: CASSFSRKEQYF. In nucleotides, the CDR3 is TGTGCCAGCAGTTTTTCTCGAAAAGAGCAGTACTTC.

This clonotype was counted at least ten times. The V gene is TRBV6-2 or TRBV6-3, the J gene TRBJ1-1; no firm D call. The germline V gene encodes CDR1 MNHEY and CDR2 SVGEGT. Trimming shortened V by 0 bases and J by 0 bases, and 11 bases separated the two germline ends. The CDR3 runs 16 residues. CDR3: CASSYSKGTLNTEAFF. In nucleotides, the CDR3 is TGTGCCAGCAGTTACTCCAAGGGTACTTTGAACACTGAAGCTTTCTTT.

The genes are TRBV29-1 and TRBJ2-1; D possibly corresponds to TRBD1 (7 bases). CDR1 is SQVTM, CDR2 ANQGSEA, per germline. This CDR3 has 14 amino acids. CDR3 in amino acids: CTPLRGTAHNEQFF. The CDR3 DNA sequence: TGCACTCCCTTGCGCGGGACAGCTCACAATGAGCAGTTCTTC.

Only a few counts were recorded for this clonotype. The rearrangement uses TRBV5-5 and TRBJ2-7; TRBD1 matches 7 bases. The CDR3 length is 15 residues. CDR1 and CDR2 (germline): SGHKS, YYEKEE (reference sequence). J was trimmed by 2 bases and V by 3 bases; bases with no gene match: 8. CDR3 region: CASSWGDRVPYEQYF. CDR3 DNA: TGTGCCAGCAGCTGGGGAGACAGGGTGCCCTACGAGCAGTACTTC.

The chain has TRBV19 and TRBJ2-1; maybe TRBD2 (6 bases). V lost 2 bases and J lost 2, with 7 bases in between. Germline CDR1 reads LNHDA; CDR2 reads SQIVND (reference sequence). The CDR3 runs 14 residues. CDR3 sequence (DNA): TGTGCCAGTAGTATACCGGGGGCCTACAATGAGCAGTTCTTC. Its translation: CASSIPGAYNEQFF. The whole variable domain, remainder taken from reference TRBV19 and TRBJ2-1, is DGGITQSPKYLFRKEGQNVTLSCEQNLNHDAMYWYRQDPGQGLRLIYYSQIVNDFQKGDIAEGYSVSREKKESFPLTVTSAQKNPTAFYLCASSIPGAYNEQFFGPGTRLTVL.

V and J are TRBV12-3 or TRBV12-4 and TRBJ2-7, with 10 bases fitting TRBD2. The length of the CDR3 is 15 residues. The V and J ends lost 3 bases and 7 bases, in that order; junction bases with no gene match: 9. The CDR3 loop reads CASSFDSGRAAEQYF. The CDR3 DNA reads TGTGCCAGCAGTTTTGACAGCGGGAGGGCCGCTGAGCAGTACTTC.

This clonotype came up many times. This sequence joins TRBV29-1 and TRBJ2-7; D is undetermined. Trimming pared 4 bases from V and 2 bases from J, leaving 9 bases between. CDR3 length equals 12 residues. Germline CDR1 reads SQVTM; CDR2 reads ANQGSEA. The CDR3 region has the DNA TGCAGCGTTGTTTCGGAGACCTACGAGCAGTACTTC. Encoded protein: CSVVSETYEQYF.

This clonotype was found a few times. This rearrangement joins TRBV20-1 to TRBJ2-3; D remains ambiguous. CDR1 is DFQATT and CDR2 is SNEGSKA in the germline V gene (reference sequence). Trimming pared 3 bases from V and 1 base from J, leaving 11 bases between. CDR3 length: 14 residues. The CDR3 region is CSARAFLGTDTQYF. The CDR3, as DNA: TGCAGTGCTAGGGCTTTTTTGGGCACAGATACGCAGTATTTT.

The chain has TRBV20-1 and TRBJ2-3; D perhaps matches TRBD2 (5 bases). V lost 0 bases and J 2 bases, leaving 12 bases between the germline ends. The CDR3 extends over 15 amino acids. Germline CDR1 reads DFQATT; CDR2 reads SNEGSKA (reference sequence). The CDR3 sequence is CSARDPGKITDTQYF. CDR3 nucleotides: TGCAGTGCTAGAGACCCGGGGAAGATCACAGATACGCAGTATTTT.

This clonotype was counted ten times or more. CDR3 sequence reads: CASSRTLAGETQYF. For the CDR3, the DNA is TGCGCCAGCAGCCGGACCCTAGCGGGGGAGACCCAGTACTTC. The chain links TRBV5-1 to TRBJ2-5; 9 nucleotides line up with TRBD2. In germline, CDR1 is SGHRS, CDR2 YFSETQ. J lost 5 bases, V lost 4 bases, and 6 bases had no gene match. The CDR3 has 14 residues.

The chain combines TRBV6-2 or TRBV6-3 with TRBJ2-5; D uncertain. CDR1 is MNHEY, CDR2 SVGEGT, per germline. The CDR3 spans 12 residues. V was trimmed by 7 bases and J by 5 bases, leaving 11 bases between them. In nucleotides, the CDR3 is TGTGCCAGCACCATTAACGCGGAGACCCAGTACTTC. The encoded protein is CASTINAETQYF.

The sample holds many counts of this clonotype. The chain couples TRBV20-1 to TRBJ2-7; TRBD2 aligns across 11 bases. This CDR3 has 15 amino acids. With 6 bases clipped from V and 2 bases from J, the junction kept 9 bases outside the gene matches. The germline gives CDR1 DFQATT, CDR2 SNEGSKA (reference sequence). CDR3 protein: CSASGLAASPYEQYF. In DNA, the CDR3 is TGCAGTGCGTCGGGACTAGCGGCGTCGCCCTACGAGCAGTACTTC.

This clonotype was observed a handful of times. The chain has TRBV29-1 and TRBJ2-3; D is ambiguous. The CDR3 loop spans 13 amino acids. CDR1 and CDR2 from the germline V gene are SQVTM and ANQGSEA. Trimming removed 0 bases at V and 0 bases at J, with 4 bases between. For the CDR3, the DNA is TGCAGCGTTGAAGACGGGAGCACAGATACGCAGTATTTT. The encoded protein is CSVEDGSTDTQYF.

The chain joins TRBV30 to TRBJ2-7, with 8 bases matching TRBD1. The germline V gene encodes CDR1 GTSNPN and CDR2 SVGIG (reference sequence). The CDR3 is 14 residues long. The V and J ends lost 5 bases and 0 bases, in that order; junction bases with no gene match: 6. In DNA, the CDR3 is TGTGCCTGGCGACGGACAGGGTACTCCTACGAGCAGTACTTC. This translates into CAWRRTGYSYEQYF.

The sample holds a few counts of this clonotype. V and J are TRBV7-2 and TRBJ2-5; the D gene is possibly TRBD1 (6 bases). V was trimmed by 4 bases and J by 5 bases, leaving 14 bases between them. This CDR3 comprises 14 residues. Looked up from germline, CDR1 is SGHTA and CDR2 is FQGNSA. The CDR3 DNA is TGTGCCAGCAGCTCAAGGCAGGGGATGGAGACCCAGTACTTC. The encoded protein is CASSSRQGMETQYF.

The chain is built from TRBV29-1 and TRBJ2-1; D uncertain. Trimming pared 5 bases from V and 7 bases from J, leaving 9 bases between. The CDR3 is 11 amino acids. Germline V gene data show CDR1 as SQVTM and CDR2 as ANQGSEA. In DNA form, the CDR3 reads TGCAGCGTTTTTTACCTAAATGAGCAGTTCTTC. Its protein product is CSVFYLNEQFF.

This clonotype was counted only a few times. This chain joins TRBV6-1 and TRBJ2-7; 7 bases are a match to TRBD1. The germline CDR1 and CDR2 sequences are MNHNS and SASEGT. Unmatched junction bases numbered 7, after V lost 5 bases and J lost 3 bases. The length of the CDR3 is 14 residues. CDR3 sequence reads: CASSMTGLGYEQYF. Here the CDR3 DNA reads TGTGCCAGCAGTATGACAGGGTTAGGCTACGAGCAGTACTTC.

J is TRBJ2-2 and V is TRBV5-1; possible D gene TRBD2, 6 bases. The V end lost 0 bases, the J end lost 1 base, and 7 bases lay between the germline ends. Per the germline V gene, CDR1 is SGHRS and CDR2 is YFSETQ. There are 15 residues in the CDR3. The DNA of the CDR3 is TGCGCCAGCAGCTTGGTTAGCGGGAACACCGGGGAGCTGTTTTTT. Its translation is CASSLVSGNTGELFF.

The J gene is TRBJ2-7, the V gene TRBV4-1; 8 nucleotides align to TRBD1. V trimming: 0 bases; J trimming: 2 bases; junction bases outside the gene matches: 3. CDR3 length: 15 amino acids. Germline V gives CDR1 MGHRA, CDR2 YSYEKL. CDR3 amino acids: CASSQERTGTYEQYF. The CDR3 DNA is TGCGCCAGCAGCCAAGAAAGGACAGGGACCTACGAGCAGTACTTC.

This clonotype came up many times. The chain employs TRBV20-1 and TRBJ2-7; 11 bases are shared with TRBD2. This CDR3 has 13 amino acids. With 4 bases clipped from V and 3 bases from J, the junction kept 2 bases outside the gene matches. CDR1 is DFQATT, CDR2 SNEGSKA, per germline (reference sequence). CDR3 nucleotides: TGCAGTGCTACTACTAGCGGGAGCTACGAGCAGTACTTC. Amino acid sequence: CSATTSGSYEQYF.

The chain uses TRBV7-2 and TRBJ2-3; a weak D match, TRBD2 (7 bases). The CDR3 length is 13 residues. CDR1 and CDR2 from the germline V gene are SGHTA and FQGNSA. Trimming removed 1 base from V and 8 bases from J, with 10 bases in between. The CDR3 DNA is TGTGCCAGCAGCTTAGACAGGGAGGGTACGCAGTATTTT. Translation gives CASSLDREGTQYF.

This chain connects TRBV2 to TRBJ1-2; maybe TRBD1 (5 bases). CDR1 is SNHLY and CDR2 is FYNNEI in the germline V gene. There are 19 residues in the CDR3. The V and J ends lost 2 bases and 3 bases respectively, with 25 bases between them. The CDR3 bases are TGTGCCAGCAGTGAAAATTCTAACTCCCCGGGACGGCCGGACTATGGCTACACCTTC. Translating gives CASSENSNSPGRPDYGYTF.

This clonotype showed up many times. J is TRBJ2-1 and V is TRBV10-3, with 7 bases aligning to TRBD2. J lost 0 bases, V lost 6 bases, and 8 bases had no gene match. CDR3 length equals 16 residues. The V gene's germline CDR1 is ENHRY and CDR2 SYGVKD. The CDR3 here is CAIRSSGAHSYNEQFF. In DNA, the CDR3 is TGTGCCATCAGATCTAGCGGAGCCCACTCCTACAATGAGCAGTTCTTC.